A selection of T cell receptor beta chains follows, all from one sample in a study of shared clonotypes between healthy human individuals. Here immunoSEQ multiplex PCR was the method, and the copy in TCRdb shows in-frame clones only, minus some. The sample consists of approximately 2,300,000 clones, 85% to 95% of them appearing once. Sequenced input: naive CD4+ T cells from PBMCs. These TCRs come from a young man in good health. Some clones in this sample may be carry-over from other donors' samples. Each CDR3 is given with its conserved first and last residue.

CDR3 protein: CSAFTGLEQYF
V gene: TRBV29-1
J gene: TRBJ2-7

CDR3 protein: CASSSNRGLYGYTF
V gene: TRBV27
J gene: TRBJ1-2

CDR3 protein: CASSLFSVSVQGHTEAFF
V gene: TRBV27
J gene: TRBJ1-1

CDR3 protein: CASSFSGSYEQYF
V gene: TRBV11-1
J gene: TRBJ2-7

CDR3 protein: CASSPGRETQYF
V gene: TRBV7-7
J gene: TRBJ2-5

CDR3 protein: CAIKGTGGMNEQFF
V gene: TRBV10-3
J gene: TRBJ2-1

CDR3 protein: CASRQGALGTDTQYF
V gene: TRBV19
J gene: TRBJ2-3

CDR3 protein: CASSQAHGPANTGELFF
V gene: TRBV14
J gene: TRBJ2-2

CDR3 protein: CASSLTGGEQYF
V gene: TRBV28
J gene: TRBJ2-7

CDR3 protein: CASADWDYYGYTF
V gene: TRBV19
J gene: TRBJ1-2

CDR3 protein: CARRTGEPKHIGNYGYTF
V gene: TRBV5-1
J gene: TRBJ1-2

CDR3 protein: CASSHNGQNTEAFF
V gene: TRBV6-6
J gene: TRBJ1-1

CDR3 protein: CASRNSVYEQYF
V gene: TRBV28
J gene: TRBJ2-7

CDR3 protein: CAWRVAGGLNEQFF
V gene: TRBV30
J gene: TRBJ2-1

CDR3 protein: CATSSHLGGAPNIQYF
V gene: TRBV15
J gene: TRBJ2-4

CDR3 protein: CASSVEIVGTRSYEQFF
V gene: TRBV9
J gene: TRBJ2-1